Listed below are T cell receptor beta chains from one sample, sequenced in a study of blood T cell repertoires in COVID-19. This table comes from immunoSEQ multiplex PCR, and its TCRdb copy is limited to in-frame clones, with some not included. The sample comprises hundreds of thousands of clones, less than 90% of which are singletons, and 18% rests with the top ten. The sequencing sample was made of peripheral blood. Receptors originate from a woman older than 75 with active or convalescent COVID-19. Both conserved end residues are part of each CDR3. Fields, in order: clone size, V gene, J gene, D gene, CDR3 DNA, CDR3 protein. The D gene is left open where the match is weak. Clone sizes are given selectively: once, few, many, or a class where the clone is expanded.

clone_size: .; v_call: TRBV3-1/TRBV3-2; j_call: TRBJ2-7; d_call: .; cdr3_nt: TGTGCCAGCAGCCAAGGTGCGGTAGCAAACGAGCAGTACTTC; cdr3_aa: CASSQGAVANEQYF
clone_size: .; v_call: TRBV15; j_call: TRBJ2-6; d_call: .; cdr3_nt: TGTGCCACCAGCGGGAACAGGGGGGGCTCTGGGGCCAACGTCCTGACTTTC; cdr3_aa: CATSGNRGGSGANVLTF
clone_size: .; v_call: TRBV5-1; j_call: TRBJ2-2; d_call: TRBD1; cdr3_nt: TGCGCCAGCAGCTTGACAGGGGGCAACACCGGGGAGCTGTTTTTT; cdr3_aa: CASSLTGGNTGELFF
clone_size: few; v_call: TRBV7-2; j_call: TRBJ1-5; d_call: TRBD1; cdr3_nt: TGTGCCAGCAGCTTAGCGACAGGGGGCGGAATTCAGCCCCAGCATTTT; cdr3_aa: CASSLATGGGIQPQHF
clone_size: .; v_call: TRBV9; j_call: TRBJ1-1; d_call: TRBD1; cdr3_nt: TGTGCCAGCAGCGTAGGGGCACGACAGGGGCACGAAGCTTTCTTT; cdr3_aa: CASSVGARQGHEAFF
clone_size: once; v_call: TRBV7-2; j_call: TRBJ2-2; d_call: .; cdr3_nt: TGTGCCAGCAGCTTAGTGGGAGCCGGGGAGCTGTTTTTT; cdr3_aa: CASSLVGAGELFF
clone_size: .; v_call: TRBV18; j_call: TRBJ1-2; d_call: .; cdr3_nt: TGTGCCAGCTCACCACCTTCCATCGGTTTGGGCTACACCTTC; cdr3_aa: CASSPPSIGLGYTF
clone_size: .; v_call: TRBV7-9; j_call: TRBJ1-2; d_call: .; cdr3_nt: TGTGCCAGCAGCTTAAGGGGGGGTAACTACGCGTTAGATAACTATGGCTACACCTTC; cdr3_aa: CASSLRGGNYALDNYGYTF
clone_size: .; v_call: TRBV27; j_call: TRBJ1-6; d_call: .; cdr3_nt: TGTGCCAGCAGTGGAAACAGGGAATATAATTCACCCCTCCACTTT; cdr3_aa: CASSGNREYNSPLHF
clone_size: .; v_call: TRBV11-3; j_call: TRBJ1-2; d_call: .; cdr3_nt: TGTGCCATCCAGGGGCCGGCATCTAACTATGGCTACACCTTC; cdr3_aa: CAIQGPASNYGYTF
clone_size: .; v_call: TRBV19; j_call: TRBJ1-1; d_call: TRBD1; cdr3_nt: TGTGCCAGTAGTCCAAAAGACAGGGAGGTTACCACTGAAGCTTTCTTT; cdr3_aa: CASSPKDREVTTEAFF
clone_size: .; v_call: TRBV2; j_call: TRBJ1-1; d_call: .; cdr3_nt: TGTGCCAGCAGTTTAAACACTGAAGCTTTCTTT; cdr3_aa: CASSLNTEAFF
clone_size: .; v_call: TRBV24-1; j_call: TRBJ2-5; d_call: TRBD1; cdr3_nt: TGTGCCACCAGTGACCCACAGGGGGCCGGGGAGACCCAGTACTTC; cdr3_aa: CATSDPQGAGETQYF
clone_size: once; v_call: TRBV11-3; j_call: TRBJ1-5; d_call: .; cdr3_nt: TGTGCCAGCAGCCTAGCCGGGGGTGATCAGCCCCAGCATTTT; cdr3_aa: CASSLAGGDQPQHF
clone_size: once; v_call: TRBV5-1; j_call: TRBJ1-2; d_call: TRBD1; cdr3_nt: TGCGCCAGCAGCTTTGGGACAGGGCTCAACTATGGCTACACCTTC; cdr3_aa: CASSFGTGLNYGYTF
clone_size: .; v_call: TRBV7-9; j_call: TRBJ1-2; d_call: .; cdr3_nt: TGTGCCAGCAGCTTAGCAGGTAGCGGGGCTGCTAACTATGGCTACACCTTC; cdr3_aa: CASSLAGSGAANYGYTF
clone_size: .; v_call: TRBV29-1; j_call: TRBJ2-2; d_call: .; cdr3_nt: TGCAGCGTTGATGAGGTGAACACCGGGGAGCTGTTTTTT; cdr3_aa: CSVDEVNTGELFF
clone_size: .; v_call: TRBV25-1; j_call: TRBJ1-2; d_call: TRBD1; cdr3_nt: TGTGCCAGCAGTGCCGCCGGGACAGGCTATGGCTACACCTTC; cdr3_aa: CASSAAGTGYGYTF
clone_size: .; v_call: TRBV6-2/TRBV6-3; j_call: TRBJ2-7; d_call: TRBD1; cdr3_nt: TGTGCCAGCAGTGCCCGACAGGGATCCTACGAGCAGTACTTC; cdr3_aa: CASSARQGSYEQYF
clone_size: .; v_call: TRBV10-3; j_call: TRBJ2-5; d_call: .; cdr3_nt: TGTGCCATCAGGGGAGGCGAGACCCAGTACTTC; cdr3_aa: CAIRGGETQYF
clone_size: once; v_call: TRBV19; j_call: TRBJ1-4; d_call: .; cdr3_nt: TGTGCCACCCGCCGGGAGGATATAAAAGGAACTGAAAAACTGTTTTTT; cdr3_aa: CATRREDIKGTEKLFF
clone_size: .; v_call: TRBV7-2; j_call: TRBJ1-1; d_call: .; cdr3_nt: TGTGCCAGCAGCTCGGGGGGAGTGGGAACTGAAGCTTTCTTT; cdr3_aa: CASSSGGVGTEAFF
clone_size: .; v_call: TRBV13; j_call: TRBJ2-7; d_call: TRBD1; cdr3_nt: TGTGCCAGCAGCTTTCCAGGGGGATCCTACGAGCAGTACTTC; cdr3_aa: CASSFPGGSYEQYF
clone_size: .; v_call: TRBV2; j_call: TRBJ2-7; d_call: .; cdr3_nt: TGTGCCAGCACCCGGGGAACGGGCTACGAGCAGTACTTC; cdr3_aa: CASTRGTGYEQYF
clone_size: .; v_call: TRBV11-3; j_call: TRBJ1-6; d_call: .; cdr3_nt: TGTGCCAGCAGCTTAGACCCTTATTCACCCCTCCACTTT; cdr3_aa: CASSLDPYSPLHF
clone_size: .; v_call: TRBV27; j_call: TRBJ2-1; d_call: .; cdr3_nt: TGTGCCAGCAGTTTAACCCCACGGGGGTCCGGTGAGCAGTTCTTC; cdr3_aa: CASSLTPRGSGEQFF
clone_size: .; v_call: TRBV6-6; j_call: TRBJ2-3; d_call: TRBD1; cdr3_nt: TGTGCCAGCAGTAACCGACAGGGGAGACTTCTCGATACGCAGTATTTT; cdr3_aa: CASSNRQGRLLDTQYF